This TCR beta chain was captured by sequencing in a study of cytomegalovirus exposure and HLA in healthy donors. Study-level findings and limits: Using a false discovery rate of 0.05, a later analysis showed that 15,000 to 20,000 TCR beta sequences were associated with HLA alleles.

Germline lookup yields CDR1 SGHAT and CDR2 FQNNGV. The CDR3 spans 15 residues. V shed 1 base, J shed 9 bases, and the junction held 8 bases outside the gene matches. Use of 60 Vbeta and 13 Jbeta primers characterized the PCR. Repertoires were generated with immunoSEQ multiplex PCR, while TCRdb's copy carries only in-frame clones and drops some. The sample includes 150,000 or so clones, 80% to 85% of them seen just once. Of note for this clone: No antigen is known for it.

The source material was PBMCs. This receptor was identified in a male donor in good health and CMV-seropositive. This chain connects TRBV11-2 to TRBJ1-5; 8 bases line up with TRBD1. The CDR3 reads CASSLGSQGAGPQHF. For the CDR3, the DNA is TGTGCCAGCAGCTTAGGATCTCAGGGGGCAGGGCCCCAGCATTTT.